This T cell receptor (beta chain) was retrieved from a study of shared clonotypes between healthy human individuals. Study results and limitations: Estimated richness was generally greater in naive than memory subsets.

Remarks on this clone: Its specificity is not known.

Running of the assay took place at deep level. About 33,000 T cell genomes (around 200 ng DNA) went into each sorted-subset replicate. Clones were sequenced by immunoSEQ multiplex PCR, and TCRdb holds only the in-frame ones, with some missing. The sample has some 1 million clones; approximately 76% are singletons. The germline CDR1 and CDR2 sequences are SGHDT and YYEEEE. After removal of 4 bases from V and 0 bases from J, the junction contained 12 bases not matched to a gene. This CDR3 region has 19 residues. Input material: memory CD4+ T cells sorted from blood. The subset here: CD45RA-negative fraction. The chain carries TRBV5-6 and TRBJ2-1; TRBD2 matches 11 bases. The clonotype was recovered from a man aged 18 to 30 in good health. In DNA form, the CDR3 reads TGTGCCAGCAGCCCTAAACTAGCGGGGGTCTACCTCTCCTACAATGAGCAGTTCTTC. This sequence encodes CASSPKLAGVYLSYNEQFF.